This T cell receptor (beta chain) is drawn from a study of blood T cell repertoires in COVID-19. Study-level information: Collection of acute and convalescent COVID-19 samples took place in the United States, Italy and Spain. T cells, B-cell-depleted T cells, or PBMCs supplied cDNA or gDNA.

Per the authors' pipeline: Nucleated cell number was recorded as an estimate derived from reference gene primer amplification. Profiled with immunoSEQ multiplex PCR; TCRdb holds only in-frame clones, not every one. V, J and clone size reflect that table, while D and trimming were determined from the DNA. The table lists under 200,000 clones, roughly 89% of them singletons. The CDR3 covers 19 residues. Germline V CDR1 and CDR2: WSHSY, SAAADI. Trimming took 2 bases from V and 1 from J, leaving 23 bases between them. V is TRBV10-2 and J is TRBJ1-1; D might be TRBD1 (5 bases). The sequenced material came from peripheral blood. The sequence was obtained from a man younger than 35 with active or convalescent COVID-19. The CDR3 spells CASSELKGYRQGWNTEAFF. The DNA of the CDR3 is TGCGCCAGCAGTGAGCTTAAGGGGTACCGCCAGGGATGGAACACTGAAGCTTTCTTT.